This T cell receptor (beta chain) was captured in a study of shared clonotypes between healthy human individuals. Study-level points and caveats: On the whole, naive subsets had larger estimated richness than memory subsets had. Non-shared clonotypes were found to have lower generation probabilities than the clonotypes that were shared by all four of the sorted-subset donors.

The germline gives CDR1 GTSNPN, CDR2 SVGIG (reference sequence). CDR3 size: 11 residues. Deletions cut 4 bases from V and 3 bases from J, with 5 bases between. Splitting the CD4+ cells yielded a CD45RA+ naive subset and a CD45RA-negative memory subset. Authors' data handling: Filtering differed because ImmunoSEQ produced junction-only sequences that carried no quality scores. Produced via immunoSEQ multiplex PCR; TCRdb's table is partial and in-frame only. V and J calls and clone size are those listed in that table; D and trimming were worked out from the DNA. The table has some 980,000 clones, approximately 80% seen once. Remarks on this clone: Its target is unknown. Other DNA sequences from this sample encode an identical CDR3 as well.

Sequences were obtained from memory CD4+ T cells sorted from blood. Subset noted: CD45RA-negative fraction. V and J are TRBV30 and TRBJ2-3; D is ambiguous. The TCR comes from a man in his late teens or twenties in good health. The CDR3 region has the DNA TGTGCCTGGACAGAGACAGATACGCAGTATTTT. Amino acids: CAWTETDTQYF.